This passage covers 2 T cell receptor beta chains from one sample sequenced in a study of brain metastases from non-small cell lung cancer. Only in-frame clones appear in the TCRdb table, and some are missing; sequencing was by immunoSEQ multiplex PCR. The sample holds approximately 2,000 clones, 90% seen once. The sequenced sample consisted of tissue from a brain metastasis. The receptors originated from a donor over 35 with non-small cell lung cancer.

The genes are TRBV4-3 and TRBJ2-4; TRBD1 agrees at 7 bases. The CDR3 spans 14 residues. Unmatched junction bases numbered 4, after V lost 0 bases and J lost 8 bases. Germline CDR1 is LGHNA and CDR2 is YSLEER. Here the CDR3 DNA reads TGCGCCAGCAGCCAAGATCTCCAGGGGGACATTCAGTACTTC. Translating it yields CASSQDLQGDIQYF.

The rearrangement joins TRBV2 to TRBJ2-7, with D possibly matching TRBD1 (6 bases). Trimming removed 7 bases from V and 1 base from J, with 11 bases in between. There are 13 residues in the CDR3. The germline V gene encodes CDR1 SNHLY and CDR2 FYNNEI. CDR3 coding DNA: TGTGCCAGCAAGCTGGGACATTCCTACGAGCAGTACGTC. Translating it yields CASKLGHSYEQYV.